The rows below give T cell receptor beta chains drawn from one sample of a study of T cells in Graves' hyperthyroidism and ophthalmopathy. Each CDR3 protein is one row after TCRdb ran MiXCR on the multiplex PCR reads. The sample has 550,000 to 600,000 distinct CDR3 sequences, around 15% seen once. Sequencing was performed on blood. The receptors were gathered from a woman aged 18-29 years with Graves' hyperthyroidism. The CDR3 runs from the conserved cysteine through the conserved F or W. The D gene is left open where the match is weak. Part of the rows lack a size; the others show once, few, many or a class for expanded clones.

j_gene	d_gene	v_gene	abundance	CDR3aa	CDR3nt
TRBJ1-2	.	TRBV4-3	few	CASSQDLKGGNYGYTF	TGCGCCAGCAGCCAAGATTTGAAGGGGGGGAACTATGGCTACACCTTC
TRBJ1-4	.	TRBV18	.	CASSPSPTNEKLFF	TGTGCCAGCTCACCCTCTCCAACTAATGAAAAACTGTTTTTT
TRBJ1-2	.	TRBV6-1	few	CASRERGHYGYTF	TGTGCCAGCAGGGAGAGGGGTCACTATGGCTACACCTTC
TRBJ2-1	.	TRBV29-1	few	CSVPGQGTYNEQFF	TGCAGCGTCCCAGGGCAGGGCACCTACAATGAGCAGTTCTTC
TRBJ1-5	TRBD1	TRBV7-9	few	CASSPGQGAFQPQHF	TGTGCCAGCAGCCCAGGTCAGGGGGCGTTTCAGCCCCAGCATTTT
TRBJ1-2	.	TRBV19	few	CASENRRAGVNYGYTF	TGTGCCAGTGAAAACCGCAGGGCAGGGGTTAACTATGGCTACACCTTC
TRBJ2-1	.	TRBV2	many	CASRDQNEQFF	TGTGCCAGCAGGGACCAGAATGAGCAGTTCTTC
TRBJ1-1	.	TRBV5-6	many	CASSEIPGKPEAFF	TGTGCCAGCAGCGAAATTCCAGGGAAGCCTGAAGCTTTCTTT
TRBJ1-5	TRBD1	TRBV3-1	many	CASRTGNQPQHF	TGTGCCAGCCGGACAGGAAATCAGCCCCAGCATTTT
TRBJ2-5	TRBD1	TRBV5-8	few	CASSIGQGRTETQYF	TGTGCCAGCAGCATAGGACAGGGGAGAACAGAGACCCAGTACTTC
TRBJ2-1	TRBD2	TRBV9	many	CASSMGLYNEQFF	TGTGCCAGCAGCATGGGACTATACAATGAGCAGTTCTTC
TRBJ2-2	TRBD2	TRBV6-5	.	CASSYSVSTSAYTGELFF	TGTGCCAGCAGTTACTCGGTCTCGACTAGCGCATACACCGGGGAGCTGTTTTTT
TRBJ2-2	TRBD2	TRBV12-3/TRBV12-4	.	CASRLGGSTGELFF	TGTGCCAGCAGACTCGGGGGGAGCACCGGGGAGCTGTTTTTT
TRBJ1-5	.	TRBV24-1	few	CATSDPGTEDQPQHF	TGTGCCACCAGTGACCCCGGGACTGAGGATCAGCCCCAGCATTTT
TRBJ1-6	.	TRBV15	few	CATSSRDYNSPLHF	TGTGCCACCAGCAGCCGGGACTATAATTCACCCCTCCACTTT